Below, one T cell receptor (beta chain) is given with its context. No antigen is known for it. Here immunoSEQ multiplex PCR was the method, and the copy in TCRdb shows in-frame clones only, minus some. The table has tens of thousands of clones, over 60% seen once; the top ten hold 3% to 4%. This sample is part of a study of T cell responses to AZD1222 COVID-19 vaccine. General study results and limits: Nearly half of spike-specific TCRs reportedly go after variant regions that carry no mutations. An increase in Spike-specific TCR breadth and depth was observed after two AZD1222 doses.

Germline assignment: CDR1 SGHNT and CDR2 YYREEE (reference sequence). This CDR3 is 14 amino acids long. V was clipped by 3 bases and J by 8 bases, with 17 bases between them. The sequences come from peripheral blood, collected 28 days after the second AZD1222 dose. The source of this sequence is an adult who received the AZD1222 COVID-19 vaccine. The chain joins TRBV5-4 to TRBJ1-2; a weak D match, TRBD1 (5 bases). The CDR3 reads CASSWESGGGGYTF. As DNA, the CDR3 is TGTGCCAGCAGCTGGGAGTCCGGGGGGGGAGGCTACACCTTC.